This T cell receptor (beta chain) was observed in a study of tumor-infiltrating lymphocytes in primary liver carcinoma. Turning to the study itself: The study enrolled male and female patients aged 30 to 69 years. The tumors, T1-T3 N0M0 lesions, were roughly 4.2 to 10 cm across.

Researchers generated TCR beta cDNA from approximately 500 ng of total RNA, relying on a constant-region primer. Three nested multiplex PCR rounds of slightly modified ARM-PCR generated TCR beta libraries. TRBV1-TRBV30 forward primers paired with a C-beta reverse primer were used in the first two PCR rounds, which ran approximately 10 cycles each. MiXCR, run by TCRdb on the multiplex PCR reads, gives a single entry per CDR3 protein. Of about 99,000 distinct CDR3 sequences in the sample, more than 60% were seen once. In germline, CDR1 is SGHAT, CDR2 FQNNGV. V was clipped by 8 bases and J by 1 base, with 11 bases between them. The CDR3 contains 13 residues. Each 20-30 mg portion of unsorted bulk tissue served as the source for co-extraction of RNA and DNA. All tumor specimens exceeded 85% viable tumor cells.

The V and J genes are TRBV11-2 and TRBJ1-1; no firm D call. Sequenced: liver tumor tissue from sampling region 5. This sample's subset: tumor region T5, tumor centre. This clonotype was sampled from a woman aged 55 to 70 with primary liver carcinoma and hepatitis B virus infection. CDR3 region: CASGVTWNTEAFF. The DNA of the CDR3 is TGTGCCAGCGGCGTCACATGGAACACTGAAGCTTTCTTT.